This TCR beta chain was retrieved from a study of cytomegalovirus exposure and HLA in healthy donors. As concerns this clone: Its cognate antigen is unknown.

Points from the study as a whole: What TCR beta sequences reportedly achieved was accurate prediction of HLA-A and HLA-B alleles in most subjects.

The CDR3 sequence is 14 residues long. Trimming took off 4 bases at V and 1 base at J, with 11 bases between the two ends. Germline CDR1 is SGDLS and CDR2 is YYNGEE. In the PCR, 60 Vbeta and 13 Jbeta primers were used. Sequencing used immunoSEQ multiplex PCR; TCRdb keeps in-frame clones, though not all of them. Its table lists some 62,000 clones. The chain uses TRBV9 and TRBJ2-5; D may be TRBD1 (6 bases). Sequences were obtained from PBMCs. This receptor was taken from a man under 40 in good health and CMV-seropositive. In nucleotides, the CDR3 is TGTGCCAGCAGCCCCGGGACACCCCAAGAGACCCAGTACTTC. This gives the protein CASSPGTPQETQYF.